This T cell receptor (beta chain) was captured by sequencing in a study of CD4 and CD8 cells across lung adenocarcinoma regions (dated by TCRdb to the late 2010s). About the full investigation: The study compared tumor centers with tumor margins to examine intratumor heterogeneity of the T cell receptor repertoire.

The donors were patients who had localized lung adenocarcinoma, which is a subtype of non-small cell lung cancer. The margins of localized lung adenocarcinomas were where the samples came from. For TCR repertoire analysis, CD4+ T cells from tumor tissue were profiled separately from CD8+ T cells. There are 15 amino acids in the CDR3, from cysteine to phenylalanine inclusive. Here the CDR3 DNA is all that survives: 45 bases in frame from base 1. The germline V gene specifies SGHNT as CDR1 and YENEEA as CDR2. V lost 2 bases and J lost 1 base; the stretch between them is 8 bases long. Remarks on this clonotype: It lacks a known antigen. No much larger clone exists at a distance of one base, and base qualities are not known.

Libraries were made using PCR. The run used a HiSeq X Ten. The public reads were reprocessed in TCRdb via fastp at Q25 and MiXCR, keeping in-frame beta chains. Under each unique CDR3 protein, matching rows form one entry showing the most common genes and DNA. This sample is represented by about 9,600 distinct CDR3 sequences; 40% to 65% of them were singletons. The biggest ten clones account for under 20% of the sample. The rearranged segments are TRBV11-3 and TRBJ2-2, with a weak D call of TRBD1 (6 bases match). This TCR was sampled from a male donor with lung adenocarcinoma. The CD4 and CD8 labels of this study may be unreliable. Material for sequencing was CD4+ T cells from the margin of a lung tumor. Sample cell subset or site, as interpreted from the label and publication: tumor margin region. CDR3 reads: CASSLQGMNTGELFF. The nucleotides are TGTGCCAGCAGCTTACAGGGGATGAACACCGGGGAGCTGTTTTTT.